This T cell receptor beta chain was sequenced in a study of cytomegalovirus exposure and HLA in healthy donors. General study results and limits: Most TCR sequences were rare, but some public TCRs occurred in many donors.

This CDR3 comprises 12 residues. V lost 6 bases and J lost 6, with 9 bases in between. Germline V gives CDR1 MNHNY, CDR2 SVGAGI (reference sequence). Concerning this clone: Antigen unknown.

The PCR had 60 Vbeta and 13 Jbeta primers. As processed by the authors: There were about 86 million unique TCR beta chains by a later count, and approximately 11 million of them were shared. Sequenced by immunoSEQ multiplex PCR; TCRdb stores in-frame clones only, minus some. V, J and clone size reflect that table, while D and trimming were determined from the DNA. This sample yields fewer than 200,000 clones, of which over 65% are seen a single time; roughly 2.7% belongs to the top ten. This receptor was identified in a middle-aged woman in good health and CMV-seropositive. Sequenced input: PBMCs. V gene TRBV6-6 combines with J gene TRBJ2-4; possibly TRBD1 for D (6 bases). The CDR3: CASRGDTNIQYF. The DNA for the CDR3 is TGTGCCAGCAGGGGGGACACAAACATTCAGTACTTC.